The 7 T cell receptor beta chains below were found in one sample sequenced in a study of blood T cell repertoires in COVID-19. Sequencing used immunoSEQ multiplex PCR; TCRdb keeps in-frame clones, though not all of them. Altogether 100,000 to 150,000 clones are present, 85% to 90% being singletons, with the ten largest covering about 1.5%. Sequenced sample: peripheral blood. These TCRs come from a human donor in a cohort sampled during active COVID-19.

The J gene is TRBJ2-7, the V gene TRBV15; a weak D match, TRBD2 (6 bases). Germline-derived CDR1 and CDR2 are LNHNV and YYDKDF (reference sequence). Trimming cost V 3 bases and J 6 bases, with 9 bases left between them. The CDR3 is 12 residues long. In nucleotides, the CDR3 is TGTGCCACCAGCAGTCGGGGGTTCGAGCAGTACTTC. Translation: CATSSRGFEQYF.

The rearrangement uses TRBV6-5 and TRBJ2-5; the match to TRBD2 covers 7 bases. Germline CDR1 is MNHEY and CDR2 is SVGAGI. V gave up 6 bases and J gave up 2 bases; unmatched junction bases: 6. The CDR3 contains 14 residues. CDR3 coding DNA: TGTGCCAGCAGACCTAGCGGTCTTCAAGAGACCCAGTACTTC. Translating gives CASRPSGLQETQYF.

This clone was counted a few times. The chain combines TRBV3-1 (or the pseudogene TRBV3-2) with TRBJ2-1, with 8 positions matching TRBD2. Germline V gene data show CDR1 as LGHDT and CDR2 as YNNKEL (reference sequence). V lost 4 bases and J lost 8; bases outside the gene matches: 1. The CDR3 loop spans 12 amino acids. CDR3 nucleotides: TGTGCCAGCAGCCCCGGGGGGGATGAGCAGTTCTTC. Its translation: CASSPGGDEQFF.

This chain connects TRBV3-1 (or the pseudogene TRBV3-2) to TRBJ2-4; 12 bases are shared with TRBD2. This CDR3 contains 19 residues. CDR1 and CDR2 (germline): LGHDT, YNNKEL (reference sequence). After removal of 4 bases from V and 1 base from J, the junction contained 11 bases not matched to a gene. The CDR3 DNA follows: TGTGCCAGCAGCCCCTGGACTAGCGGGGAGGGGGCGGCCAAAAACATTCAGTACTTC. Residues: CASSPWTSGEGAAKNIQYF.

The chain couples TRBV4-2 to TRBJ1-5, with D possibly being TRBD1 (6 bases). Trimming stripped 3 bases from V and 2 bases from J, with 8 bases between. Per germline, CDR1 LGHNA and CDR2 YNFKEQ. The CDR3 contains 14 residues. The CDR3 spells CASSQGQGNQPQHF. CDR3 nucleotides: TGTGCCAGCAGCCAGGGACAAGGCAATCAGCCCCAGCATTTT.

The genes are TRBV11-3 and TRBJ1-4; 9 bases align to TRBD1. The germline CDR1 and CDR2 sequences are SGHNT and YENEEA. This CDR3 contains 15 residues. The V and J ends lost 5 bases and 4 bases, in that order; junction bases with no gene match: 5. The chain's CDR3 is CASSQGGQGNEKLFF. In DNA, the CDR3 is TGTGCCAGCAGCCAGGGGGGACAGGGTAATGAAAAACTGTTTTTT.

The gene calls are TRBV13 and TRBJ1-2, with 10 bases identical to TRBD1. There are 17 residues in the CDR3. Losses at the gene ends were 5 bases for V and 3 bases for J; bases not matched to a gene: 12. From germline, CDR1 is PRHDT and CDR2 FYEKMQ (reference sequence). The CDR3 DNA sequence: TGTGCCAGCAGCGGCTCCCCCGGGACAGGGGAGGACTATGGCTACACCTTC. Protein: CASSGSPGTGEDYGYTF.